This TCR beta chain was found in a study of brain T cells in children with intractable seizures. The ends were cut back, 5 bases at V and 5 bases at J, with 16 bases in the middle. The CDR3 runs to 14 residues. CDR1 is SEHNR and CDR2 is FQNEAQ in the germline V gene (reference sequence). Details on this clone: Antigen unknown.

Whole-study findings and limits: Pre-surgery blood may have been undersampled, hiding some clones. Patients' HCMV serostatus was unknown; virus specificity rests on CDR3 similarity alone.

Clones were sequenced by immunoSEQ multiplex PCR, and TCRdb holds only the in-frame ones, with some missing. The repertoire holds hundreds of thousands of clones, with 93% as singletons. Time point specified: blood from clinic visit 5 months post-surgery; TSC patient then seizure free. Only cases whose brain tissue showed the highest T cell transcript signatures were sequenced. Patients received at least one anti-epileptic drug before surgery. This specimen consisted of peripheral blood, obtained roughly 5 months after surgery. The chain couples TRBV7-9 to TRBJ2-7; maybe TRBD1 (5 bases). The source of this sequence is a boy younger than two with tuberous sclerosis and intractable seizures. CDR3 protein: CASSGRGPIHEQYF. CDR3 sequence (DNA): TGTGCCAGCAGCGGTAGGGGTCCTATTCACGAGCAGTACTTC.